These 8 T cell receptor beta chains were sequenced from one sample in a study of blood T cell repertoires in COVID-19 (dated by TCRdb to the early 2020s). Libraries were built with the immunoSEQ multiplex PCR assay. Imported from immuneACCESS, the table was reduced by TCRdb to in-frame sequences with V and J called. These copies leave out some clones; in studies compared against another copy, an unresolved V gene accounts for under half, and the cause of the remainder is not known. The sample data list tens of thousands of clones, and approximately 88% of these were observed just once. The ten largest clones take up approximately 11% of the sample. The sample comprised peripheral blood. The receptor set was obtained from a human donor with active COVID-19. The donor label of this sample is uncertain.

The V gene is TRBV10-3, the J gene TRBJ2-1; TRBD2 matches at 8 bases. V lost 5 bases and J lost 8; bases outside the gene matches: 8. CDR1 and CDR2 from the germline V gene are ENHRY and SYGVKD. CDR3 length: 14 residues. Here the CDR3 DNA reads TGTGCCATCAGTCGAGCGGGGGCCCAGGATGAGCAGTTCTTC. It codes for CAISRAGAQDEQFF.

The genes are TRBV5-6 and TRBJ2-3; D possibly corresponds to TRBD2 (5 bases). Trimming shortened V by 1 base and J by 3 bases, and 9 bases separated the two germline ends. CDR1 is SGHDT and CDR2 is YYEEEE in the germline V gene. This CDR3 region has 14 residues. In DNA, the CDR3 is TGTGCCAGCAGCTTGCGAGGGTTGACAGATACGCAGTATTTT. Residues: CASSLRGLTDTQYF.

This clone was counted a single time. DNA for the CDR3: TGTGCCAGCAGCCTCAGGGGAAATACGCAGTATTTT. As protein: CASSLRGNTQYF. The genes are TRBV7-9 and TRBJ2-3; perhaps TRBD1 as D (6 bases). Trimming removed 5 bases at V and 7 bases at J, with 10 bases between. Per the germline V gene, CDR1 is SEHNR and CDR2 is FQNEAQ (reference sequence). This CDR3 comprises 12 residues. Together with reference TRBV7-9 and TRBJ2-3, the CDR3 gives the full variable domain: DTGVSQNPRHKITKRGQNVTFRCDPISEHNRLYWYRQTLGQGPEFLTYFQNEAQLEKSRLLSDRFSAERPKGSFSTLEIQRTEQGDSAMYLCASSLRGNTQYFGPGTRLTVL.

This clone came up once. The chain links TRBV11-2 to TRBJ2-1; D is perhaps TRBD2 (6 bases). The V end was cut by 3 bases, the J end by 10 bases, with 22 bases between. Germline loops: CDR1 SGHAT, CDR2 FQNNGV. This CDR3 has 16 residues. The CDR3 sequence is CASSLVAGTSPIEQFF. Written as DNA, the CDR3 is TGTGCCAGCAGCTTGGTGGCGGGGACTTCGCCAATCGAGCAGTTCTTC.

This clone appeared once. V gene TRBV19 combines with J gene TRBJ2-6; no clear D gene. V lost 3 bases and J lost 1, with 7 bases in between. The CDR3 runs to 15 residues. The germline V gene has CDR1 LNHDA and CDR2 SQIVND (reference sequence). CDR3 bases: TGTGCCAGTAGTATTGCCGGGTCTGGGGCCAACGTCCTGACTTTC. Amino acid sequence: CASSIAGSGANVLTF. Based on the CDR3 plus reference TRBV19 and TRBJ2-6, the full variable domain is DGGITQSPKYLFRKEGQNVTLSCEQNLNHDAMYWYRQDPGQGLRLIYYSQIVNDFQKGDIAEGYSVSREKKESFPLTVTSAQKNPTAFYLCASSIAGSGANVLTFGAGSRLTVL.

The chain has TRBV19 and TRBJ2-5; 8 bases are a match to TRBD1. Germline CDR1 is LNHDA and CDR2 is SQIVND (reference sequence). The CDR3 covers 15 residues. With 6 bases clipped from V and 5 bases from J, the junction kept 11 bases outside the gene matches. The DNA for the CDR3 is TGTGCCAGTAGCAGTAGCCCGCAGGGGGCCGAGACCCAGTACTTC. Amino acids: CASSSSPQGAETQYF.

The chain recombines TRBV3-1 (or the pseudogene TRBV3-2) with TRBJ2-5, with 8 positions matching TRBD2. CDR1 is LGHDT, CDR2 YNNKEL, per germline (reference sequence). V lost 1 base to trimming and J lost 5 bases; unmatched junction nucleotides: 6. The CDR3 is made up of 15 amino acids. This CDR3 is CASSQAGGYGETQYF. The CDR3 nucleotides read TGTGCCAGCAGCCAAGCGGGGGGGTATGGGGAGACCCAGTACTTC.

V and J are TRBV7-3 and TRBJ1-3; no clear D. This CDR3 has 14 residues. With 4 bases removed from V and 4 bases from J, the gap between germline ends came to 11 bases. CDR1 is SGHTA and CDR2 is FQGTGA in the germline V gene. CDR3 DNA: TGTGCCAGCAGCTCCGGACTTTCCGGAAACACCATATATTTT. It translates to CASSSGLSGNTIYF. The full variable domain, completed using reference TRBV7-3 and TRBJ1-3, is GAGVSQTPSNKVTEKGKYVELRCDPISGHTALYWYRQSLGQGPEFLIYFQGTGAADDSGLPNDRFFAVRPEGSVSTLKIQRTERGDSAVYLCASSSGLSGNTIYFGEGSWLTVV.